This T cell receptor beta chain derives from a study of OX40 agonist ivuxolimab in advanced cancers. For the study in its entirety: Ivuxolimab was a fully human IgG2 agonistic monoclonal antibody targeting the costimulatory receptor OX40 (CD134). Among the roughly 50 dose-escalation patients, some 20 had hepatocellular carcinoma, approximately 15 melanoma, 9 renal cell carcinoma and 9 head and neck cancer. The dose-escalation cohort was roughly 87% male with a mean age of approximately 60 years, ranging from about 20 to 80. Intravenous ivuxolimab was administered to patients every 2 weeks at six dose levels: 0.01, 0.1, 0.3, 1.5, 3 and 10 mg/kg. The purpose of peripheral TCRbeta sequencing was to test whether ivuxolimab changed TCR sequence diversity and led to clonal T-cell expansion. Partial responses were achieved by three dose-escalation patients, of whom one had hepatocellular carcinoma and two had cutaneous melanoma. Prior anti-PD-1, anti-PD-L1 or anti-CTLA-4 therapy was permitted, and checkpoint inhibitors had been received by about 36% of dose-escalation patients. The paper covers the monotherapy dose-escalation part of the phase I ivuxolimab trial, which included N of about 50 patients.

To sequence the TCRbeta CDR3 region, genomic DNA was isolated from the sorted cells. The immunoSEQ Assay was used to sequence the TCRbeta CDR3 regions. TCRdb limited this immuneACCESS table to in-frame rearrangements with V and J called. A share of clones is missing; checked studies link under half to unresolved V genes, and the rest is unexplained. Here the sample has over 70,000 clones; more than 75% occur a single time. The ten largest clonotypes hold about 6.9% of the sample. In the case of this clone: Its target antigen remains unknown. No base-level quality is on record; no much larger clone is a single base apart.

The trial excluded patients who had a history of autoimmune disease or were on systemic immunosuppression. Peripheral blood for TCR sequencing was collected from all dose cohorts at baseline, on cycle 4 day 1, and on cycle 7 day 1. Samples came from an open-label, multicenter, first-in-human phase I dose-escalation trial of ivuxolimab. Adults with locally advanced or metastatic melanoma, renal cell carcinoma, hepatocellular carcinoma or head and neck squamous cell carcinoma were enrolled in the trial. Before TCR sequencing, CD4+ T cells and CD8+ T cells were sorted from peripheral blood as separate populations. What the study reported, not specific to this receptor: Antigen specificity was not determined for the clonally expanded peripheral T cells. On average, CD8+ T cells showed more expanded clones than CD4+ T cells after ivuxolimab. At doses of 0.1 to 3.0 mg/kg, clonal expansion of both CD4+ and CD8+ blood T cells was observed from baseline to week 6. Low levels of normalized T-cell clonal expansion were also seen in some patients who did not respond. In partial responders in the 0.1-3.0 mg/kg groups, normalized peripheral clonal expansion was found to be among the lowest, especially among CD8+ T cells.

The CDR3, from cysteine to phenylalanine, totals 16 residues. The DNA shown is the 48-base CDR3, in frame from base 1. V loses 6 bases, J loses 6 bases, and the germline ends lie 21 bases apart. The germline V gene encodes CDR1 SGHTA and CDR2 FQGNSA. The sequence was collected from an adult with an advanced solid tumor such as melanoma, head and neck, liver or kidney cancer. Recombination connected TRBV7-2 to TRBJ2-1, with a weak D call of TRBD2 (6 bases match). Sequenced material: CD4+ or CD8+ T cells sorted from blood, taken in a trial of the OX40 agonist ivuxolimab. The CDR3: CASSLRRDSKVNEQFF. The DNA sequence follows: TGTGCCAGCAGTTTACGGCGGGACTCCAAGGTCAATGAGCAGTTCTTC.